A single sample is the source of the 8 T cell receptor beta chains below, sequenced in a study of T cell responses to AZD1222 COVID-19 vaccine. The data were produced by immunoSEQ multiplex PCR, yet TCRdb's version contains in-frame clones alone and is incomplete. The sample holds tens of thousands of clones, approximately 92% seen once. This specimen consisted of peripheral blood, obtained 28 days after the second AZD1222 dose. All receptors derive from an adult who received the AZD1222 COVID-19 vaccine.

The V gene is TRBV5-1, the J gene TRBJ1-6; D gene ambiguous. The V end was cut by 5 bases, the J end by 5 bases, with 11 bases between. CDR1 and CDR2 (germline): SGHRS, YFSETQ. The CDR3 sequence is 14 residues long. For the CDR3, the DNA is TGCGCCAGCAGGCCCGGACTGAATAATTCACCCCTCCACTTT. Translating gives CASRPGLNNSPLHF. The full variable domain, in which reference TRBV5-1 and TRBJ1-6 provide the parts outside the CDR3, is KAGVTQTPRYLIKTRGQQVTLSCSPISGHRSVSWYQQTPGQGLQFLFEYFSETQRNKGNFPGRFSGRQFSNSRSEMNVSTLELGDSALYLCASRPGLNNSPLHFGNGTRLTVT.

This clone was recorded once. The chain has TRBV19 and TRBJ1-2; no clear D gene. Germline V gene sequence: CDR1 LNHDA, CDR2 SQIVND (reference sequence). V lost 7 bases and J 2 bases, leaving 8 bases between the germline ends. The CDR3 sequence is 12 residues long. DNA of the CDR3: TGTGCCAGTACGGGCTTGAACTATGGCTACACCTTC. This encodes CASTGLNYGYTF.

V and J are TRBV18 and TRBJ1-5; D remains ambiguous. Trimming shortened V by 3 bases and J by 2 bases, and 14 bases separated the two germline ends. The CDR3 loop spans 16 amino acids. Germline V gene sequence: CDR1 KGHSH, CDR2 LQKENI. The CDR3 DNA sequence: TGTGCCAGCTCACCTCTTCCCTATGGCGGCAATCAGCCCCAGCATTTT. Translating gives CASSPLPYGGNQPQHF.

V gene TRBV7-8 combines with J gene TRBJ1-1; tentatively, D is TRBD1 (6 bases). This CDR3 spans 14 amino acids. Germline assignment: CDR1 SGHVS and CDR2 FQNEAQ. V was trimmed by 1 base and J by 6 bases, leaving 12 bases between them. CDR3 nucleotides: TGTGCCAGCAGCTTAGTTCAGGGGAAGGCTGAAGCTTTCTTT. This codes for CASSLVQGKAEAFF.

This clone was observed once. J is TRBJ1-6 and V is TRBV28; 7 bases match TRBD1. This CDR3 is built from 16 residues. The junction had 2 bases not matched to a gene; V was cut back by 3 bases and J by 0 bases. CDR1 and CDR2 (germline): MDHEN, SYDVKM. In DNA form, the CDR3 reads TGTGCCAGCAGTTTGACAGGGAGCTCCTATAATTCACCCCTCCACTTT. It yields the protein CASSLTGSSYNSPLHF.

The gene calls are TRBV18 and TRBJ1-4, with TRBD1 matching 8 bases. V lost 3 bases and J lost 3; bases outside the gene matches: 3. This CDR3 contains 15 residues. Per the germline V gene, CDR1 is KGHSH and CDR2 is LQKENI. CDR3: CASSPTGAANEKLFF. Here the CDR3 DNA reads TGTGCCAGCTCACCGACAGGGGCAGCTAATGAAAAACTGTTTTTT.

The J gene is TRBJ1-4, the V gene TRBV7-3; D gene unclear. Trimming took 6 bases from V and 3 from J, leaving 11 bases between them. CDR3 length: 14 residues. From germline, CDR1 is SGHTA and CDR2 FQGTGA. CDR3 in DNA: TGTGCCAGCAGGGTTTGGTCTTCTAATGAAAAACTGTTTTTT. Its protein is CASRVWSSNEKLFF.

The rearrangement links TRBV7-9 to TRBJ1-1; D is unresolved. Per germline, CDR1 SEHNR and CDR2 FQNEAQ (reference sequence). Trimming left V 2 bases short and J 5 bases short, with 3 bases between. This CDR3 spans 11 amino acids. CDR3 residues: CASSLKTEAFF. The CDR3 DNA reads TGTGCCAGCAGCTTAAAAACTGAAGCTTTCTTT.